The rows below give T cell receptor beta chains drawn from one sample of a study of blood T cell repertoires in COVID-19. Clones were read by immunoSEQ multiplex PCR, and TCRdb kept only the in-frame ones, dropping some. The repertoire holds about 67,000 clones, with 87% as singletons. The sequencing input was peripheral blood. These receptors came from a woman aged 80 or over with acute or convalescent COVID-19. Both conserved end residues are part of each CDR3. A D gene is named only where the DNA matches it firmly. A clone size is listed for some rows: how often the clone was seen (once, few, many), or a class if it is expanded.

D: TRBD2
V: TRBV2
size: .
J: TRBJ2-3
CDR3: CASSEGGWGLSTDTQYF
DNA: TGTGCCAGCAGTGAAGGCGGGTGGGGACTAAGCACAGATACGCAGTATTTT

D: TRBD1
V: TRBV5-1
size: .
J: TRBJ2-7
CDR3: CASSLGVTGAFSYEQYF
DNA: TGCGCCAGCAGCTTAGGAGTCACAGGGGCGTTCTCCTACGAGCAGTACTTC

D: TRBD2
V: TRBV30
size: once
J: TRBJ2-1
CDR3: CAWMGGRALLNEQFF
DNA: TGTGCCTGGATGGGCGGGAGGGCCCTCCTCAATGAGCAGTTCTTC

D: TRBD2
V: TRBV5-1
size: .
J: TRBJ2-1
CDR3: CASSSQGLARGNEQFF
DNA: TGCGCCAGCAGCTCCCAGGGACTAGCGAGGGGGAATGAGCAGTTCTTC

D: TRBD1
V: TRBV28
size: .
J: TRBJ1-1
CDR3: CASSVLVGTAEAFF
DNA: TGTGCCAGCAGTGTATTGGTAGGGACAGCTGAAGCTTTCTTT

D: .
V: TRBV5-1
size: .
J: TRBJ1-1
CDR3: CASSTDSDTEAFF
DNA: TGCGCCAGCAGCACCGACAGCGACACTGAAGCTTTCTTT

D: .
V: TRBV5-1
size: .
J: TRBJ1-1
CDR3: CASSRTPQYTEAFF
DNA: TGCGCCAGCAGTCGGACACCCCAGTACACTGAAGCTTTCTTT

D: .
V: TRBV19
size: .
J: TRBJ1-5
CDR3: CASSSLGANQPQHF
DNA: TGTGCCAGTAGCTCACTAGGAGCCAATCAGCCCCAGCATTTT

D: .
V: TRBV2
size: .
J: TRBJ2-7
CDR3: CASSEVGRLIF
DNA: TGTGCCAGCAGTGAGGTAGGGAGACTTATCTTC

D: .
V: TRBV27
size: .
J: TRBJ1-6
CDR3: CASSLMGSGQPLHF
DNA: TGTGCCAGCAGTTTAATGGGGTCAGGGCAACCCCTCCACTTT

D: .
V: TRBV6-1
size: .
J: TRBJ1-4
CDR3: CASSETYRGEKLFF
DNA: TGTGCCAGCAGTGAGACCTACCGCGGTGAAAAACTGTTTTTT

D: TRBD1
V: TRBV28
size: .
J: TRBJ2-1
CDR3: CASSLADRAPPYNEQFF
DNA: TGTGCCAGCAGTTTGGCGGACAGGGCTCCTCCCTACAATGAGCAGTTCTTC

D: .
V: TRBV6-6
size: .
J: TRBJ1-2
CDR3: CASSYARGGSGGYTF
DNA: TGTGCCAGCAGTTACGCCAGGGGTGGCAGTGGAGGCTACACCTTC

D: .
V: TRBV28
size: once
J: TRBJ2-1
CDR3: CASSRAGGGNEQFF
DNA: TGTGCCAGCAGCCGAGCAGGAGGAGGCAATGAGCAGTTCTTC

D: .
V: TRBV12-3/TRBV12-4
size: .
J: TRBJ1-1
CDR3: CASSGQLNTEAFF
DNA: TGTGCCAGCAGTGGACAGCTGAACACTGAAGCTTTCTTT

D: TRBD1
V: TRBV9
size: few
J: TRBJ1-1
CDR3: CASSVGQGGTGAFF
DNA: TGTGCCAGCAGCGTAGGGCAGGGGGGAACTGGAGCTTTCTTT

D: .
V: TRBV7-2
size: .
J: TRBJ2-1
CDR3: CASSPRTEQFF
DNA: TGTGCCAGCAGTCCGAGAACTGAGCAGTTCTTC

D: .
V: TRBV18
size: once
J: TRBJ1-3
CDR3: CASEGEGNTIYF
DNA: TGTGCCAGCGAGGGGGAAGGAAACACCATATATTTT

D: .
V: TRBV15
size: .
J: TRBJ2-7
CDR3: CATSRVRGSSYEQYF
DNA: TGTGCCACCAGCAGAGTCCGGGGGAGCTCCTACGAGCAGTACTTC

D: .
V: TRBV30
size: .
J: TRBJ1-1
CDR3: CAWKWADNTEAFF
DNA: TGTGCCTGGAAATGGGCCGATAACACTGAAGCTTTCTTT

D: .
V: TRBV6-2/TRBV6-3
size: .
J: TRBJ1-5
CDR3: CASSYIDQPQHF
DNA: TGTGCCAGCAGTTACATCGATCAGCCCCAGCATTTT

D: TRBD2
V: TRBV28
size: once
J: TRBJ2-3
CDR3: CASSSLAGTHTDTQYF
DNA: TGTGCCAGCAGTTCGCTAGCGGGGACACACACAGATACGCAGTATTTT

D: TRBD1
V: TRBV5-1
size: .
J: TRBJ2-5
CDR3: CASSWGKGGKETQYF
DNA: TGCGCCAGCAGCTGGGGGAAAGGGGGCAAAGAGACCCAGTACTTC

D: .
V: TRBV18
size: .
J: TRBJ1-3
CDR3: CASSGPTASSGNTIYF
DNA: TGTGCCAGCTCGGGGCCGACCGCGAGCTCTGGAAACACCATATATTTT

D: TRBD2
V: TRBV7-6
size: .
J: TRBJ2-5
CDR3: CASSKGLAGAETQYF
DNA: TGTGCCAGCAGCAAGGGACTAGCGGGAGCTGAGACCCAGTACTTC

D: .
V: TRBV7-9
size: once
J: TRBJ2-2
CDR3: CASSLALSAAGELFF
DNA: TGTGCCAGCAGCTTAGCGCTAAGCGCCGCCGGGGAGCTGTTTTTT

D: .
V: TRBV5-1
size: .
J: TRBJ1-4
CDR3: CASSLVGGSNEKLFF
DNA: TGCGCCAGCAGCTTGGTTGGGGGGTCTAATGAAAAACTGTTTTTT

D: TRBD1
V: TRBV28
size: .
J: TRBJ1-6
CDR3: CASSSVTGAYSPLHF
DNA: TGTGCCAGCAGTTCCGTGACAGGGGCCTATTCACCCCTCCACTTT

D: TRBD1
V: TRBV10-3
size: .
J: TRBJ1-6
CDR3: CASTRTGRNSPLHF
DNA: TGTGCCAGCACAAGGACAGGGCGAAATTCACCCCTCCACTTT

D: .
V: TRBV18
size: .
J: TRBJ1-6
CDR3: CASSPLGAVSSPLHF
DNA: TGTGCCAGCTCACCTCTAGGGGCTGTTAGTTCACCCCTCCACTTT

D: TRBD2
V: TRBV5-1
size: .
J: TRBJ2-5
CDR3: CASASGAQETQYF
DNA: TGCGCCAGCGCGAGCGGGGCCCAAGAGACCCAGTACTTC

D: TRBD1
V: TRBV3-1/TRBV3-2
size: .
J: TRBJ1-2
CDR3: CASSQERGLGYTF
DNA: TGTGCCAGCAGCCAAGAGAGGGGGCTCGGCTACACCTTC

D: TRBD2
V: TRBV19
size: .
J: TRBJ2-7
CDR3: CASSIPGTKATVEQYF
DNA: TGTGCCAGTAGTATTCCGGGGACTAAAGCCACGGTGGAGCAGTACTTC

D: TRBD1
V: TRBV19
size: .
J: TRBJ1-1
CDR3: CASSTLSRTGLNTEAFF
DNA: TGTGCCAGTAGTACCCTCTCCCGGACAGGGTTGAACACTGAAGCTTTCTTT

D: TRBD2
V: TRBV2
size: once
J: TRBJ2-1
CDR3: CASSVMRLAGYNEQFF
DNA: TGTGCCAGCAGTGTTATGCGACTAGCGGGCTACAATGAGCAGTTCTTC

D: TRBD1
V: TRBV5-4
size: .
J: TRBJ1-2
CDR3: CASSRDRGSALDGYTF
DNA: TGTGCCAGCAGCCGGGACAGGGGGTCTGCCCTCGATGGCTACACCTTC

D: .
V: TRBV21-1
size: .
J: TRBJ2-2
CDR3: CARAGTGENTGELFF
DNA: TGTGCCAGGGCAGGGACAGGGGAAAATACCGGGGAGCTGTTTTTT

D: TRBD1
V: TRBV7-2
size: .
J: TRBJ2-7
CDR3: CASSLQILTGVHEQYF
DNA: TGTGCCAGCAGCCTACAGATCCTTACAGGGGTCCACGAGCAGTACTTC

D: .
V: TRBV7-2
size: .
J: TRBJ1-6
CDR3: CASSSRGGSPLHF
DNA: TGTGCCAGCAGCTCACGGGGGGGGTCACCCCTCCACTTT

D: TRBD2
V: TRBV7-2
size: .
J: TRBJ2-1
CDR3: CASSLGTSGSEQFF
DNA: TGTGCCAGCAGCCTTGGGACTAGCGGGAGTGAGCAGTTCTTC

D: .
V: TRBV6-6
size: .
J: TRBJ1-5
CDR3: CASSGRVNQPQHF
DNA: TGTGCCAGCAGTGGGAGGGTGAATCAGCCCCAGCATTTT

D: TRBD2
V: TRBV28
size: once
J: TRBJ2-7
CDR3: CASSWGGAYYEQYF
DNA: TGTGCCAGCTCCTGGGGAGGGGCTTACTACGAGCAGTACTTC

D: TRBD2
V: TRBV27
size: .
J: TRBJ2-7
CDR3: CASSRGDALGEQYF
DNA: TGTGCCAGCAGTCGGGGGGACGCGTTGGGCGAGCAGTACTTC

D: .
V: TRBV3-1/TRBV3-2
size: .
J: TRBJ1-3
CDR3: CASSLAGGNTIYF
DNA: TGTGCCAGCAGCCTCGCAGGGGGAAACACCATATATTTT

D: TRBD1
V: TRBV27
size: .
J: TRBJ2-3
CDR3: CASSSSTGGGDTQYF
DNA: TGTGCCAGCAGTTCCTCGACAGGGGGAGGGGATACGCAGTATTTT

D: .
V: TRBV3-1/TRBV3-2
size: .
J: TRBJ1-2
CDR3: CASSQGRGGYTF
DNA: TGTGCCAGCAGCCAAGGGAGGGGCGGCTACACCTTC

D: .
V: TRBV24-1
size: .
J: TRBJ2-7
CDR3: CATSGGGYEQYF
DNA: TGTGCCACCAGTGGGGGCGGCTACGAGCAGTACTTC